These T cell receptor beta chains were read from a single sample in a study of blood T cell repertoires in COVID-19. Profiled with immunoSEQ multiplex PCR; TCRdb holds only in-frame clones, not every one. The table shows more than 350,000 clones, with roughly 86% occurring only once. The material sequenced was peripheral blood. The receptors originated from a woman in her 30s with COVID-19, enrolled during active disease. Each CDR3 is given with its conserved first and last residue. The D gene is left open where the match is weak. Clone sizes are given selectively: once, few, many, or a class where the clone is expanded.

CDR3aa: CASSGGTSGAGETQYF; CDR3nt: TGTGCCAGCAGCGGCGGGACTAGCGGAGCTGGGGAGACCCAGTACTTC; j_gene: TRBJ2-5; d_gene: TRBD2; v_gene: TRBV5-4; abundance: .
CDR3aa: CASSAGIQRGLGSTGELFF; CDR3nt: TGTGCCAGCAGCGCTGGTATTCAAAGGGGACTAGGGAGCACCGGGGAGCTGTTTTTT; j_gene: TRBJ2-2; d_gene: TRBD2; v_gene: TRBV5-6; abundance: .
CDR3aa: CASSLDVQGIGTDTQYF; CDR3nt: TGTGCCAGCAGCTTAGACGTACAGGGTATAGGCACAGATACGCAGTATTTT; j_gene: TRBJ2-3; d_gene: .; v_gene: TRBV13; abundance: once
CDR3aa: CASSEGTASNQPQHF; CDR3nt: TGTGCCAGCAGTGAAGGGACAGCTAGCAATCAGCCCCAGCATTTT; j_gene: TRBJ1-5; d_gene: .; v_gene: TRBV2; abundance: .
CDR3aa: CASSRGQASSYNEQFF; CDR3nt: TGTGCCAGCTCCCGGGGACAGGCGAGCTCCTACAATGAGCAGTTCTTC; j_gene: TRBJ2-1; d_gene: TRBD1; v_gene: TRBV18; abundance: .
CDR3aa: CASSLGTSGRGNEQFF; CDR3nt: TGTGCCAGCAGCCTAGGGACTAGCGGGAGAGGGAATGAGCAGTTCTTC; j_gene: TRBJ2-1; d_gene: TRBD2; v_gene: TRBV5-4; abundance: .
CDR3aa: CASSVRDSHTGELFF; CDR3nt: TGTGCCAGCAGCGTTCGGGACTCTCACACCGGGGAGCTGTTTTTT; j_gene: TRBJ2-2; d_gene: .; v_gene: TRBV9; abundance: .
CDR3aa: CASSLPTRGYNEQFF; CDR3nt: TGTGCCAGCAGCCTACCAACCCGGGGCTACAATGAGCAGTTCTTC; j_gene: TRBJ2-1; d_gene: .; v_gene: TRBV3-1/TRBV3-2; abundance: .
CDR3aa: CASSPQGYTEAFF; CDR3nt: TGTGCCAGCAGCCCGCAGGGGTACACTGAAGCTTTCTTT; j_gene: TRBJ1-1; d_gene: .; v_gene: TRBV5-4; abundance: .
CDR3aa: CAISGGTANYGYTF; CDR3nt: TGTGCCATCAGTGGGGGGACAGCTAACTATGGCTACACCTTC; j_gene: TRBJ1-2; d_gene: TRBD1; v_gene: TRBV10-3; abundance: .
CDR3aa: CASSFFSGSKDEQYF; CDR3nt: TGTGCCAGCAGTTTCTTTAGCGGGAGCAAGGACGAGCAGTACTTC; j_gene: TRBJ2-7; d_gene: TRBD2; v_gene: TRBV6-5; abundance: .
CDR3aa: CASSDRGQNEAFF; CDR3nt: TGTGCCAGTAGTGACAGGGGGCAGAATGAAGCTTTCTTT; j_gene: TRBJ1-1; d_gene: TRBD1; v_gene: TRBV19; abundance: .
CDR3aa: CASSLAGSTDTQYF; CDR3nt: TGTGCCAGCAGTCTAGCGGGGAGCACAGATACGCAGTATTTT; j_gene: TRBJ2-3; d_gene: TRBD2; v_gene: TRBV27; abundance: .
CDR3aa: CSVRGSLYNEQFF; CDR3nt: TGCAGCGTTCGTGGCTCCCTTTACAATGAGCAGTTCTTC; j_gene: TRBJ2-1; d_gene: .; v_gene: TRBV29-1; abundance: .
CDR3aa: CASSIGQGRETQYF; CDR3nt: TGTGCCAGTAGTATTGGGCAGGGTCGCGAGACCCAGTACTTC; j_gene: TRBJ2-5; d_gene: .; v_gene: TRBV19; abundance: .
CDR3aa: CASSLGQGGTEAFF; CDR3nt: TGTGCCAGCAGTCTGGGACAGGGGGGCACTGAAGCTTTCTTT; j_gene: TRBJ1-1; d_gene: TRBD1; v_gene: TRBV28; abundance: once
CDR3aa: CASSQDLDTQYF; CDR3nt: TGTGCCAGCAGCCAAGATCTAGATACGCAGTATTTT; j_gene: TRBJ2-3; d_gene: .; v_gene: TRBV14; abundance: .
CDR3aa: CASSLETYTRANVLTF; CDR3nt: TGTGCCAGCAGCTTAGAGACTTACACCCGGGCCAACGTCCTGACTTTC; j_gene: TRBJ2-6; d_gene: .; v_gene: TRBV7-9; abundance: .
CDR3aa: CASSTPAGGSDTQYF; CDR3nt: TGTGCCAGTAGTACCCCAGCGGGAGGTTCAGATACGCAGTATTTT; j_gene: TRBJ2-3; d_gene: TRBD2; v_gene: TRBV19; abundance: .
CDR3aa: CAWSTGDRGQETQYF; CDR3nt: TGTGCCTGGAGTACGGGGGACAGGGGGCAAGAGACCCAGTACTTC; j_gene: TRBJ2-5; d_gene: TRBD1; v_gene: TRBV30; abundance: .
CDR3aa: CASSEPGQGGYEQYF; CDR3nt: TGTGCCAGCAGTGAGCCCGGACAGGGGGGTTACGAGCAGTACTTC; j_gene: TRBJ2-7; d_gene: TRBD1; v_gene: TRBV6-6; abundance: few
CDR3aa: CASTQGQLYNSPLHF; CDR3nt: TGTGCCAGCACCCAGGGACAACTCTATAATTCACCCCTCCACTTT; j_gene: TRBJ1-6; d_gene: .; v_gene: TRBV6-5; abundance: .
CDR3aa: CASSQRTSGSFEQFF; CDR3nt: TGTGCCAGCAGTCAAAGAACTAGCGGGAGCTTCGAGCAGTTCTTC; j_gene: TRBJ2-1; d_gene: TRBD2; v_gene: TRBV2; abundance: .
CDR3aa: CASSFPGTGVPGELFF; CDR3nt: TGTGCCAGCAGCTTCCCCGGGACAGGGGTACCCGGGGAGCTGTTTTTT; j_gene: TRBJ2-2; d_gene: TRBD1; v_gene: TRBV7-9; abundance: .
CDR3aa: CASSRTSGRGETQYF; CDR3nt: TGTGCCAGCAGTCGTACTAGCGGGAGAGGGGAGACCCAGTACTTC; j_gene: TRBJ2-5; d_gene: TRBD2; v_gene: TRBV2; abundance: .
CDR3aa: CSVAGTSGRSADTQYF; CDR3nt: TGCAGCGTCGCTGGGACTAGCGGGAGGTCCGCAGATACGCAGTATTTT; j_gene: TRBJ2-3; d_gene: TRBD2; v_gene: TRBV29-1; abundance: once
CDR3aa: CASRAGLAGGSEQYF; CDR3nt: TGTGCCAGTAGGGCCGGACTAGCGGGAGGGTCCGAGCAGTACTTC; j_gene: TRBJ2-7; d_gene: TRBD2; v_gene: TRBV19; abundance: .
CDR3aa: CATSESYQETQYF; CDR3nt: TGTGCCACCAGTGAGTCTTACCAAGAGACCCAGTACTTC; j_gene: TRBJ2-5; d_gene: .; v_gene: TRBV24-1; abundance: once
CDR3aa: CAWTTGGWLTGELFF; CDR3nt: TGTGCCTGGACAACAGGAGGGTGGTTAACCGGGGAGCTGTTTTTT; j_gene: TRBJ2-2; d_gene: .; v_gene: TRBV30; abundance: .
CDR3aa: CASSLDSSYNSPLHF; CDR3nt: TGTGCCAGCAGCTTAGATAGCTCCTATAATTCACCCCTCCACTTT; j_gene: TRBJ1-6; d_gene: .; v_gene: TRBV7-3; abundance: .
CDR3aa: CATSDPLGDGTDTQYF; CDR3nt: TGTGCCACCAGTGACCCCCTCGGAGATGGCACAGATACGCAGTATTTT; j_gene: TRBJ2-3; d_gene: .; v_gene: TRBV24-1; abundance: .
CDR3aa: CASSRTRGEPQHF; CDR3nt: TGTGCCAGCAGCCGGACCCGGGGGGAGCCCCAGCATTTT; j_gene: TRBJ1-5; d_gene: .; v_gene: TRBV5-5; abundance: .
CDR3aa: CASSPPSLTEQFF; CDR3nt: TGTGCCAGCTCACCACCGTCACTCACTGAGCAGTTCTTC; j_gene: TRBJ2-1; d_gene: .; v_gene: TRBV18; abundance: once
CDR3aa: CASSVGAGRHHEQYF; CDR3nt: TGTGCCAGCAGTGTGGGCGCGGGTCGGCACCACGAGCAGTACTTC; j_gene: TRBJ2-7; d_gene: .; v_gene: TRBV2; abundance: .
CDR3aa: CASSPPTGEMDNEQFF; CDR3nt: TGTGCCAGCAGCCCCCCGACGGGAGAAATGGACAATGAGCAGTTCTTC; j_gene: TRBJ2-1; d_gene: .; v_gene: TRBV3-1/TRBV3-2; abundance: .
CDR3aa: CASSESRTGILKTQYF; CDR3nt: TGCGCCAGCAGTGAGTCGAGGACAGGGATCCTAAAGACCCAGTACTTC; j_gene: TRBJ2-5; d_gene: TRBD1; v_gene: TRBV10-2; abundance: .
CDR3aa: CASTIGTGGLTEAFF; CDR3nt: TGTGCCAGCACAATCGGGACAGGGGGCCTCACTGAAGCTTTCTTT; j_gene: TRBJ1-1; d_gene: TRBD1; v_gene: TRBV6-5; abundance: .
CDR3aa: CASSTPGQGAGEHF; CDR3nt: TGTGCCAGTAGTACGCCGGGACAGGGTGCTGGCGAGCATTTT; j_gene: TRBJ1-5; d_gene: TRBD1; v_gene: TRBV19; abundance: .
CDR3aa: CASRSRLAVQETQYF; CDR3nt: TGTGCCAGCAGGTCAAGACTAGCGGTCCAAGAGACCCAGTACTTC; j_gene: TRBJ2-5; d_gene: TRBD2; v_gene: TRBV6-5; abundance: .
CDR3aa: CASRGPTETDTQYF; CDR3nt: TGTGCCAGTAGGGGGCCTACTGAAACAGATACGCAGTATTTT; j_gene: TRBJ2-3; d_gene: .; v_gene: TRBV19; abundance: .
CDR3aa: CASSLAWTGFYEQYF; CDR3nt: TGCGCCAGCAGCTTGGCCTGGACAGGTTTCTACGAGCAGTACTTC; j_gene: TRBJ2-7; d_gene: TRBD1; v_gene: TRBV5-1; abundance: .
CDR3aa: CASSLDRGGRQETQYF; CDR3nt: TGTGCCAGCAGCCTCGACAGGGGAGGTCGACAAGAGACCCAGTACTTC; j_gene: TRBJ2-5; d_gene: TRBD1; v_gene: TRBV11-2; abundance: .
CDR3aa: CASSFIPEASTDTQYF; CDR3nt: TGTGCCAGCAGCTTTATCCCGGAAGCGAGCACAGATACGCAGTATTTT; j_gene: TRBJ2-3; d_gene: .; v_gene: TRBV5-6; abundance: once
CDR3aa: CAWSVGRDRGEKLFF; CDR3nt: TGTGCCTGGAGTGTGGGCAGGGACAGAGGAGAAAAACTGTTTTTT; j_gene: TRBJ1-4; d_gene: TRBD1; v_gene: TRBV30; abundance: once
CDR3aa: CAWSPGQGGTEAFF; CDR3nt: TGTGCCTGGAGTCCAGGACAGGGGGGCACTGAAGCTTTCTTT; j_gene: TRBJ1-1; d_gene: TRBD1; v_gene: TRBV30; abundance: .
CDR3aa: CASSLFGTKYEQYF; CDR3nt: TGTGCCAGCAGTTTATTTGGGACAAAGTACGAGCAGTACTTC; j_gene: TRBJ2-7; d_gene: .; v_gene: TRBV28; abundance: .